Shown below are 6 T cell receptor beta chains from a single sample sequenced in a study of blood T cell repertoires in COVID-19. Method: immunoSEQ multiplex PCR; TCRdb's copy keeps in-frame clones and lacks some. This sample has approximately 280,000 clones; around nine tenths occur once, and the top ten carry roughly 6.3%. The sequenced sample was PBMCs or T cells enriched from blood (not recorded which). These receptors were collected from a woman between 40 and 55 years old who had recovered from COVID-19.

This chain links TRBV28 with TRBJ1-6, with TRBD1 as a possible D gene (6 bases). The CDR3 extends over 12 amino acids. From germline, CDR1 is MDHEN and CDR2 SYDVKM. V was shortened by 10 bases and J by 12 bases, with 16 bases between the two germline ends. CDR3 nucleotide sequence: TGTGCCACCAACAGGGATCCAGGACCCCTCCACTTT. This sequence encodes CATNRDPGPLHF. The whole variable domain, remainder taken from reference TRBV28 and TRBJ1-6, is DVKVTQSSRYLVKRTGEKVFLECVQDMDHENMFWYRQDPGLGLRLIYFSYDVKMKEKGDIPEGYSVSREKKERFSLILESASTNQTSMYLCATNRDPGPLHFGNGTRLTVT.

V gene TRBV24-1 combines with J gene TRBJ1-2, with D hard to call. From germline, CDR1 is KGHDR and CDR2 SFDVKD. CDR3 length: 14 residues. V was pared by 3 bases and J by 4 bases, with 11 bases between. The CDR3 coding sequence is TGTGCCACCAGTGATGCCCGGTACCGCTATGGCTACACCTTC. Amino acids: CATSDARYRYGYTF.

V gene TRBV29-1 combines with J gene TRBJ2-7; no clear D gene. Deletions cut 7 bases from V and 3 bases from J, with 25 bases between. Looked up from germline, CDR1 is SQVTM and CDR2 is ANQGSEA. This CDR3 spans 16 amino acids. CDR3 DNA sequence: TGCAGCGCCGCAGACATAGGCGCAAAGCTCTACTACGAGCAGTACTTC. Protein: CSAADIGAKLYYEQYF.

The chain employs TRBV30 and TRBJ2-1; 8 bases align to TRBD1. Unmatched junction bases numbered 14, after V lost 8 bases and J lost 8 bases. Germline CDR1 GTSNPN, CDR2 SVGIG (reference sequence). The CDR3 consists of 14 residues. The CDR3 DNA follows: TGTGCCGGAGTGCAGGGGGCCCTGGAATATGAGCAGTTCTTC. Translation: CAGVQGALEYEQFF.

The rearrangement uses TRBV7-2 and TRBJ2-7, with TRBD2 as a possible D gene (6 bases). The V and J ends lost 4 bases and 0 bases respectively, with 16 bases between them. The V gene's germline CDR1 is SGHTA and CDR2 FQGNSA. The CDR3 has 16 residues. The CDR3, as DNA: TGTGCCAGCAGCTGGGATATAGCGGAAAGCTCCTACGAGCAGTACTTC. Amino acids: CASSWDIAESSYEQYF.

This chain connects TRBV28 to TRBJ2-2; TRBD1 might be the D (6 bases). CDR3 length equals 17 residues. Per germline, CDR1 MDHEN and CDR2 SYDVKM. Deletions cut 5 bases from V and 5 bases from J, with 21 bases between. CDR3: CASSLTGRGVRTGELFF. CDR3 DNA: TGTGCCAGCAGTCTCACGGGCAGGGGAGTCAGAACCGGGGAGCTGTTTTTT.